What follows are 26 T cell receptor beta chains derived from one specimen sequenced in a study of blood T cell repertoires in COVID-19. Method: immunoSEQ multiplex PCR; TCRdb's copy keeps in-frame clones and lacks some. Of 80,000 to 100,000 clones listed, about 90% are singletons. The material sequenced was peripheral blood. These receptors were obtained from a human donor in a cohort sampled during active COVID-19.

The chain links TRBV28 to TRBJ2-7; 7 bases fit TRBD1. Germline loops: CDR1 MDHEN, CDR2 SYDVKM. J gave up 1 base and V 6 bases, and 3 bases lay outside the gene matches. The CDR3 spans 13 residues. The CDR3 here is CASREQGSYEQYF. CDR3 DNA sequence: TGTGCCAGCAGAGAACAGGGGTCCTACGAGCAGTACTTC.

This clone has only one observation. For the CDR3, the DNA is TGTGCCAGCAGCCAAGATCTGGCTAGCGGGAGCACAGATACGCAGTATTTT. Amino acids: CASSQDLASGSTDTQYF. The gene calls are TRBV3-1 (or the pseudogene TRBV3-2) and TRBJ2-3; 8 positions match TRBD2. V was clipped by 0 bases and J by 0 bases; unmatched bases: 5. The CDR3 runs to 17 residues. Germline V lookup: CDR1 LGHDT, CDR2 YNNKEL (reference sequence).

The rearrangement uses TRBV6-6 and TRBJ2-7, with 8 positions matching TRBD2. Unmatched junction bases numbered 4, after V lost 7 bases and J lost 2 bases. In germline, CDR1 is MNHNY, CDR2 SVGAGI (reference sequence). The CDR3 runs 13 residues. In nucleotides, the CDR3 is TGTGCCAGCAATTTAGCGGGAACCTACGAGCAGTACTTC. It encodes CASNLAGTYEQYF.

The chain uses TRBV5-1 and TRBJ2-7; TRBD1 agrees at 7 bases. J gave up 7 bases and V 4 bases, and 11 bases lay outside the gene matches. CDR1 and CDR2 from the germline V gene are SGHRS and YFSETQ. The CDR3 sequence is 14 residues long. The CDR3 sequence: CASSQGQTRGEQYF. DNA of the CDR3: TGCGCCAGCAGCCAGGGACAGACCAGGGGAGAGCAGTACTTC.

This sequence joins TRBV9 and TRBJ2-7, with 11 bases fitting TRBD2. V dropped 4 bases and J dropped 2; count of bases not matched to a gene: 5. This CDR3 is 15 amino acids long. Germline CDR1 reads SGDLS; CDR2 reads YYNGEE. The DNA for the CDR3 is TGTGCCAGCAGCCCACTAGCGGGAGCCACCTACGAGCAGTACTTC. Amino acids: CASSPLAGATYEQYF.

CDR3 DNA: TGTGCCAGCAGCCCCACTCCTAGCGGGAGTGCCCACGAGCAGTACTTC. Protein: CASSPTPSGSAHEQYF. V is TRBV5-5 and J is TRBJ2-7, with 10 bases aligning to TRBD2. The CDR3 is 16 amino acids. The germline V gene has CDR1 SGHKS and CDR2 YYEKEE (reference sequence). V was clipped by 4 bases and J by 5 bases; unmatched bases: 12. Full variable domain (remainder filled in from reference TRBV5-5 and TRBJ2-7): DAGVTQSPTHLIKTRGQQVTLRCSPISGHKSVSWYQQVLGQGPQFIFQYYEKEERGRGNFPDRFSARQFPNYSSELNVNALLLGDSALYLCASSPTPSGSAHEQYFGPGTRLTVT.

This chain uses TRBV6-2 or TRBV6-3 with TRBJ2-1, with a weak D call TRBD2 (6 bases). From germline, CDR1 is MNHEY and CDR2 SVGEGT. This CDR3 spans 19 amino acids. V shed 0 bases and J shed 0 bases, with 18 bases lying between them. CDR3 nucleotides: TGTGCCAGCAGTTACTCGATAGATTTAGCGGTTAGCTCCTACAATGAGCAGTTCTTC. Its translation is CASSYSIDLAVSSYNEQFF.

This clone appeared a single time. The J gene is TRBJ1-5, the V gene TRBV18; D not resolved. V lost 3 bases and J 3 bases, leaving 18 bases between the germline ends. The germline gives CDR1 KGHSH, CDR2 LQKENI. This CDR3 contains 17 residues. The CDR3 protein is CASSPKEFGVNNQPQHF. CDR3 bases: TGTGCCAGCTCACCGAAGGAATTCGGGGTGAACAATCAGCCCCAGCATTTT.

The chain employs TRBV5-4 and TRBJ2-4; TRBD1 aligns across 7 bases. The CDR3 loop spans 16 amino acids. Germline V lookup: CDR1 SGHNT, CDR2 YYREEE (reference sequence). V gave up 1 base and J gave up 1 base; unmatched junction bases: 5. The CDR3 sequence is CASSLTQGIAKNIQYF. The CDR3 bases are TGTGCCAGCAGCTTGACACAGGGGATTGCCAAAAACATTCAGTACTTC.

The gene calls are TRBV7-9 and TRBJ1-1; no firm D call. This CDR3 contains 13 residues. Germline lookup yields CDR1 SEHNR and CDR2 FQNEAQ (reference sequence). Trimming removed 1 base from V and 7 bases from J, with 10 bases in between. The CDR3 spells CASSLGADNEAFF. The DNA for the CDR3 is TGTGCCAGCAGCTTAGGGGCAGACAATGAAGCTTTCTTT.

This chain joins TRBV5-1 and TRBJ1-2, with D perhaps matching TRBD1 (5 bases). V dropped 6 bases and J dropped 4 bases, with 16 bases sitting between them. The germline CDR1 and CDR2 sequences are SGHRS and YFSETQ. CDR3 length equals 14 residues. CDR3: CASTPVGGGYGYTF. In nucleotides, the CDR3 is TGCGCCAGCACCCCGGTGGGGGGTGGCTATGGCTACACCTTC.

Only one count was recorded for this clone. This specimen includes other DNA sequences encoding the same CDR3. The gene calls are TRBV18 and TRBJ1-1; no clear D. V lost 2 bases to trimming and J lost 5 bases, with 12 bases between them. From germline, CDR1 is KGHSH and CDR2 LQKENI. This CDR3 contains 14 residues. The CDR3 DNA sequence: TGTGCCAGCTCACCAAAGGAGAGAAATACTGAAGCTTTCTTT. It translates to CASSPKERNTEAFF.

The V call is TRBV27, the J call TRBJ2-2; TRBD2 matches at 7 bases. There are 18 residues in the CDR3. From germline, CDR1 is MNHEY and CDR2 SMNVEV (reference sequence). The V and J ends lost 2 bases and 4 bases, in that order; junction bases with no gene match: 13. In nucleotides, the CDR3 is TGTGCCAGCAGTTTAAATCCGGTGTGGGGGAGGGCCACCGGGGAGCTGTTTTTT. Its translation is CASSLNPVWGRATGELFF.

Here the CDR3 reads CASSGQAVNIQYF. The CDR3 nucleotides read TGTGCCAGCAGCGGACAGGCGGTGAACATTCAGTACTTC. The V gene is TRBV11-1, the J gene TRBJ2-4; 7 bases map to TRBD1. CDR3 length: 13 amino acids. Germline V CDR1 and CDR2: SGHAT, FQDESV (reference sequence). The junction had 5 bases not matched to a gene; V was cut back by 5 bases and J by 7 bases. Full variable domain (missing parts from reference TRBV11-1 and TRBJ2-4): EAEVAQSPRYKITEKSQAVAFWCDPISGHATLYWYRQILGQGPELLVQFQDESVVDDSQLPKDRFSAERLKGVDSTLKIQPAELGDSAMYLCASSGQAVNIQYFGAGTRLSVL.

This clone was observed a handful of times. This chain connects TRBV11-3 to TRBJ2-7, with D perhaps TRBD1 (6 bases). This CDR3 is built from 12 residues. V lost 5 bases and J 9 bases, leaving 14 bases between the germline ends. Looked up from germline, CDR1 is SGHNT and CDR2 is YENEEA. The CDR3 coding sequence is TGTGCCAGCAGCCCCGGGTGGGGGCGGCAGTACTTC. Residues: CASSPGWGRQYF.

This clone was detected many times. CDR3 in amino acids: CASRGTAPYEQYF. The CDR3 nucleotides are TGTGCCAGCAGAGGGACAGCACCCTACGAGCAGTACTTC. The chain has TRBV2 and TRBJ2-7; 7 nucleotides align to TRBD1. The CDR3 loop spans 13 amino acids. CDR1 is SNHLY, CDR2 FYNNEI, per germline. V shed 6 bases and J 2 bases; nucleotides not matched to a gene: 4.

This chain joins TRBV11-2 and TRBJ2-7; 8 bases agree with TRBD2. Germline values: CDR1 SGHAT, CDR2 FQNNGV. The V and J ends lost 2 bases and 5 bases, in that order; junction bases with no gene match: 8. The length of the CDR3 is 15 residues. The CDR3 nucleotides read TGTGCCAGCAGCTTATTCCGGACTAGCCTCCACGAGCAGTACTTC. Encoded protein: CASSLFRTSLHEQYF. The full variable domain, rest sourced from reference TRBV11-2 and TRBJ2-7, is EAGVAQSPRYKIIEKRQSVAFWCNPISGHATLYWYQQILGQGPKLLIQFQNNGVVDDSQLPKDRFSAERLKGVDSTLKIQPAKLEDSAVYLCASSLFRTSLHEQYFGPGTRLTVT.

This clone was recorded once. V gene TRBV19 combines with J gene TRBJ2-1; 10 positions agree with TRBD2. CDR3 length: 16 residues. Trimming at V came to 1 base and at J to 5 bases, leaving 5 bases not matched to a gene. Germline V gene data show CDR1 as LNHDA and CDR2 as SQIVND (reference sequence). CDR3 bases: TGTGCCAGTAGTATAGCTAGCGGGAGTAGCGACAATGAGCAGTTCTTC. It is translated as CASSIASGSSDNEQFF.

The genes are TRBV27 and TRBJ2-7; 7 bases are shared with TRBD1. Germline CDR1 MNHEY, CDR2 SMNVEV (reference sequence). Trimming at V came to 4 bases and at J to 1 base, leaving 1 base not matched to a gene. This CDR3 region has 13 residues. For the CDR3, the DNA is TGTGCCAGCAGTTACAGGGGTTCCTACGAGCAGTACTTC. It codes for CASSYRGSYEQYF.

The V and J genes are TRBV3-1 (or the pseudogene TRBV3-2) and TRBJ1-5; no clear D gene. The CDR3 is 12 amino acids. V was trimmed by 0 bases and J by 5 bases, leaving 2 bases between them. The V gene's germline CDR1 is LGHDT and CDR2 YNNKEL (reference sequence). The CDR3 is CASSQDDQPQHF. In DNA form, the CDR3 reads TGTGCCAGCAGCCAAGACGATCAGCCCCAGCATTTT.

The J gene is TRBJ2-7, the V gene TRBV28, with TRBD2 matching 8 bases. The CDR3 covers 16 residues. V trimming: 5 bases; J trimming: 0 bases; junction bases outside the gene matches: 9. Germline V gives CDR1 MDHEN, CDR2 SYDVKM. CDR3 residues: CASSPPTSGSSYEQYF. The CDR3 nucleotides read TGTGCCAGCAGTCCCCCCACTAGCGGCAGCTCCTACGAGCAGTACTTC.

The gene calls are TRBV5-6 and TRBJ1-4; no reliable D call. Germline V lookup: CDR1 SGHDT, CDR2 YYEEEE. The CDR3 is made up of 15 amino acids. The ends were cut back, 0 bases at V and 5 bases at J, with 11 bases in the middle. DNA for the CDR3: TGTGCCAGCAGCTTGGAAGATGCGGGGAATGAAAAACTGTTTTTT. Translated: CASSLEDAGNEKLFF.

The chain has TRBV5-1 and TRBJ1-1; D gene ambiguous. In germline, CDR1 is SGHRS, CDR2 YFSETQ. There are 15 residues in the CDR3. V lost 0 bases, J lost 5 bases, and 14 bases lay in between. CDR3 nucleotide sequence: TGCGCCAGCAGCTTGGTCGGCGAGGTGCGGACTGAAGCTTTCTTT. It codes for CASSLVGEVRTEAFF. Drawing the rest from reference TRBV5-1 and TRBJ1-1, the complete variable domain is KAGVTQTPRYLIKTRGQQVTLSCSPISGHRSVSWYQQTPGQGLQFLFEYFSETQRNKGNFPGRFSGRQFSNSRSEMNVSTLELGDSALYLCASSLVGEVRTEAFFGQGTRLTVV.

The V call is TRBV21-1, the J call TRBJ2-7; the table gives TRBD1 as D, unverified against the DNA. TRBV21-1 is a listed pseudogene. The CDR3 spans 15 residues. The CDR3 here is CASSKRPGGKYEQYF. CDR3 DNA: TGTGCCAGCAGCAAACGGCCAGGGGGCAAGTACGAGCAGTACTTC.

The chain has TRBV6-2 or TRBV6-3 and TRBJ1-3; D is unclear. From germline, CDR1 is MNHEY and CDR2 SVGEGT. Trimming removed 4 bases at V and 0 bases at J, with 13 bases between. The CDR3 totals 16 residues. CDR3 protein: CASSLFGGSSGNTIYF. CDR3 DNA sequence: TGTGCCAGCAGTTTGTTCGGCGGGAGCTCTGGAAACACCATATATTTT.

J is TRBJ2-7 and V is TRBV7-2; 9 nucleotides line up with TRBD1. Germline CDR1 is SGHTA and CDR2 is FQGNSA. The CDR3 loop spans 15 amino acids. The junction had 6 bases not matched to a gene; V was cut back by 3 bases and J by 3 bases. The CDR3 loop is CASSFTRDRVYEQYF. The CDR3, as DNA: TGTGCCAGCAGCTTTACCCGGGACAGGGTCTACGAGCAGTACTTC.